A single T cell receptor beta chain is shown here with its context. Treatment-naive patients with stable or active relapsing-remitting disease were the multiple sclerosis controls. This sample is drawn from a study of CD8 T cells in Susac syndrome. V gave up 2 bases and J gave up 4 bases, with 15 bases separating them. Germline-derived CDR1 and CDR2 are DFQATT and SNEGSKA (reference sequence). CDR3 length equals 15 residues. After extraction with the RNeasy kit, roughly 0.45 to 1 ug of the RNA was reverse transcribed using random hexamers. MiXCR, run by TCRdb on the immunoSEQ multiplex PCR reads, gives a single entry per CDR3 protein. Among about 180,000 distinct CDR3 sequences, roughly 96% were seen once, and the ten largest hold 0.15% to 0.2%.

The sequence came from a human donor with multiple sclerosis. The V and J genes are TRBV20-1 and TRBJ2-1; possibly TRBD2 for D (5 bases). The source material was CD8+ T cells from PBMCs. Here the CDR3 reads CSARSGPWRYNEQFF. In nucleotides, the CDR3 is TGCAGTGCTAGAAGTGGGCCATGGAGGTACAATGAGCAGTTCTTC.